This T cell receptor (beta chain) was documented in a study of blood T cell repertoires in COVID-19. At the level of the study: Acute-phase and convalescent COVID-19 samples originated in the United States, Italy and Spain. T cells, B-cell-depleted T cells, or PBMCs provided the cDNA or gDNA that served as material.

The CDR3 is 12 residues long. Germline V gene sequence: CDR1 SEHNR, CDR2 FQNEAQ (reference sequence). V was pared by 8 bases and J by 2 bases, with 1 base of the junction left unmatched. In the study's own analysis: By means of reference gene primer amplification, nucleated cell counts were estimated. The assay was immunoSEQ multiplex PCR, and TCRdb's table has in-frame clones only and misses some. Clone size and V and J calls were adopted from that table, with D and trimming inferred from the DNA. Among 200,000 to 250,000 clones listed, approximately 81% were seen once. The rearrangement joins TRBV7-9 to TRBJ1-2; 8 bases align to TRBD1. The sample taken for sequencing was peripheral blood. The sequence came from a man under 40 with active or convalescent COVID-19. The CDR3 DNA reads TGTGCCAGCCGGACAGGGAACTATGGCTACACCTTC. It is translated as CASRTGNYGYTF.